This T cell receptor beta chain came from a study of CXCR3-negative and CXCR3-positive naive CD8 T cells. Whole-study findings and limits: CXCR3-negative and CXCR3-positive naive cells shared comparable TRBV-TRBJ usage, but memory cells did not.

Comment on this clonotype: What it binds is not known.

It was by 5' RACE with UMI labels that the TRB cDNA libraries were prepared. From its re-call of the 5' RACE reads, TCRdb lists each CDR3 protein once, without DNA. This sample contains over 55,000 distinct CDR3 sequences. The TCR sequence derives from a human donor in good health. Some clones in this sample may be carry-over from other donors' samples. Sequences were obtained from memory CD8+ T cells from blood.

The CDR3 sequence: CASRGGTEAFF. The chain links TRBV28 to TRBJ1-1; TCRdb lists TRBD1, though no DNA is available to test this call. This CDR3 region has 11 residues. The germline gives CDR1 MDHEN, CDR2 SYDVKM.